These 14 T cell receptor beta chains were sequenced from one sample in a study of T cell responses to AZD1222 COVID-19 vaccine. Measured with immunoSEQ multiplex PCR; TCRdb has only the in-frame clones, and not every one. Of approximately 120,000 clones listed, approximately 85% were seen once; the top ten hold approximately 4.7%. The sample in question was peripheral blood, obtained 28 days after the second AZD1222 dose. Every receptor here comes from an adult who received the AZD1222 COVID-19 vaccine.

In this sample, this clone turned up a few times. The genes are TRBV28 and TRBJ1-2; a possible D gene is TRBD1 (6 bases). CDR3 length: 15 amino acids. V gave up 5 bases and J gave up 1 base, with 14 bases separating them. Germline CDR1 and CDR2: MDHEN and SYDVKM. In DNA, the CDR3 is TGTGCCAGCAGTCCCAGGACAGATTATAACTATGGCTACACCTTC. Residues: CASSPRTDYNYGYTF.

The V gene is TRBV7-9, the J gene TRBJ1-3; D is unclear. There are 12 residues in the CDR3. V lost 11 bases and J lost 1, with 9 bases in between. Looked up from germline, CDR1 is SEHNR and CDR2 is FQNEAQ (reference sequence). Here the CDR3 reads CAPEVSGNTIYF. CDR3 nucleotides: TGTGCCCCCGAAGTTTCTGGAAACACCATATATTTT.

V gene TRBV14 combines with J gene TRBJ2-7; the D gene is possibly TRBD2 (6 bases). Germline lookup yields CDR1 SGHDN and CDR2 FVKESK. Deletions cut 5 bases from V and 6 bases from J, with 14 bases between. The CDR3 spans 13 residues. This CDR3 is CASSNSGGLEQYF. DNA for the CDR3: TGTGCCAGCAGCAACTCTGGAGGGCTCGAGCAGTACTTC.

The chain links TRBV7-9 to TRBJ2-4; 8 nucleotides align to TRBD1. The CDR3 extends over 17 amino acids. Germline V gene lookup returns CDR1 SEHNR and CDR2 FQNEAQ (reference sequence). The V segment lost 9 bases and the J segment 1 base; nucleotides outside the gene matches: 14. DNA for the CDR3: TGTGCCAGTAGCGTCTACAGGGGGGAAAAGGCCAAAAACATTCAGTACTTC. It specifies CASSVYRGEKAKNIQYF. The full variable domain, rest sourced from reference TRBV7-9 and TRBJ2-4, is DTGVSQNPRHKITKRGQNVTFRCDPISEHNRLYWYRQTLGQGPEFLTYFQNEAQLEKSRLLSDRFSAERPKGSFSTLEIQRTEQGDSAMYLCASSVYRGEKAKNIQYFGAGTRLSVL.

The chain has TRBV19 and TRBJ1-4; 7 positions agree with TRBD1. The germline CDR1 and CDR2 sequences are LNHDA and SQIVND (reference sequence). Unmatched junction bases numbered 22, after V lost 6 bases and J lost 6 bases. CDR3 length equals 19 residues. This chain's CDR3 is CASSRMGTETGWSYEKLFF. The CDR3 nucleotides read TGTGCCAGTAGCCGCATGGGGACAGAGACAGGGTGGTCGTATGAAAAACTGTTTTTT.

This clone was detected only once. The V and J genes are TRBV7-6 and TRBJ1-2; possibly TRBD1 for D (5 bases). Germline V lookup: CDR1 SGHVS, CDR2 FNYEAQ. V was shortened by 1 base and J by 8 bases, with 17 bases between the two germline ends. The CDR3 runs 15 residues. This chain's CDR3 is CASSLEVGAPGGYTF. In DNA form, the CDR3 reads TGTGCCAGCAGCTTAGAGGTCGGGGCGCCCGGGGGCTACACCTTC.

CDR3 in amino acids: CASSLGGLANPLFF. In DNA, the CDR3 is TGTGCCAGTAGTCTCGGGGGACTAGCGAATCCGCTGTTTTTT. The chain joins TRBV19 to TRBJ2-2, with TRBD2 matching over 10 bases. The V gene's germline CDR1 is LNHDA and CDR2 SQIVND (reference sequence). This CDR3 has 14 amino acids. The junction had 10 bases not matched to a gene; V was cut back by 5 bases and J by 13 bases.

Only a few counts were recorded for this clone. The chain uses TRBV30 and TRBJ1-1; TRBD1 might be the D (6 bases). CDR1 is GTSNPN and CDR2 is SVGIG in the germline V gene (reference sequence). Deletions cut 2 bases from V and 5 bases from J, with 15 bases between. This CDR3 region has 14 residues. The CDR3 DNA is TGTGCCTGGAGTTCTAGGGGGGGTCGGACTGAAGCTTTCTTT. It specifies CAWSSRGGRTEAFF.

The chain joins TRBV6-5 to TRBJ1-2; possible D gene TRBD1, 5 bases. Germline V gene data show CDR1 as MNHEY and CDR2 as SVGAGI. The CDR3 spans 14 residues. The V end lost 4 bases, the J end lost 7 bases, and 16 bases lay between the germline ends. The CDR3 is CASSLTTGYRGYTF. The DNA of the CDR3 is TGTGCCAGCAGTTTAACTACAGGTTATCGTGGCTACACCTTC.

The chain is built from TRBV4-2 and TRBJ1-4; 9 bases match TRBD1. V gave up 0 bases and J gave up 4 bases; unmatched junction bases: 3. CDR3 length: 16 residues. The V gene's germline CDR1 is LGHNA and CDR2 YNFKEQ. CDR3 amino acids: CASSQDGTGFNEKLFF. The CDR3, as DNA: TGTGCCAGCAGCCAAGACGGGACAGGGTTTAATGAAAAACTGTTTTTT.

The chain couples TRBV7-5 to TRBJ1-2. TRBV7-5 is designated a pseudogene. CDR3 size: 12 residues. The DNA for the CDR3 is TGTGCCAGAGCCGACGGGGAGTATGGCTACACCTTC. Amino acids: CARADGEYGYTF.

V is TRBV11-3 and J is TRBJ1-1; D may be TRBD1 (6 bases). The V gene's germline CDR1 is SGHNT and CDR2 YENEEA. Trimming removed 4 bases from V and 5 bases from J, with 11 bases in between. The CDR3 spans 13 residues. The CDR3 DNA reads TGTGCCAGCAGCTCATCAGGGGAAACTGAAGCTTTCTTT. Its protein is CASSSSGETEAFF.

The rearrangement uses TRBV18 and TRBJ2-1, with D possibly TRBD1 on 5 matching bases. CDR3 length equals 14 residues. Between the trimmed V and J ends, which lost 0 bases and 5 bases, there was a span of 8 bases. The V gene's germline CDR1 is KGHSH and CDR2 LQKENI. The DNA for the CDR3 is TGTGCCAGCTCACCACCGGGGCCCAACAATGAGCAGTTCTTC. It encodes CASSPPGPNNEQFF.

This clone appeared once. This chain joins TRBV4-2 and TRBJ2-5; perhaps TRBD2 as D (5 bases). V lost 2 bases and J 2 bases, leaving 6 bases between the germline ends. The CDR3 covers 13 residues. The germline CDR1 and CDR2 sequences are LGHNA and YNFKEQ. CDR3 DNA: TGTGCCAGCAGCCAACCGGGGCAAGAGACCCAGTACTTC. It yields the protein CASSQPGQETQYF.